This TCR beta chain was sequenced during a study of blood T cell repertoires in COVID-19. Germline-derived CDR1 and CDR2 are SGDLS and YYNGEE. V was pared by 3 bases and J by 10 bases, with 19 bases between. This CDR3 comprises 14 residues. This clone has just one count. Profiling relied on immunoSEQ multiplex PCR, and the TCRdb table lists in-frame clones only, not all of them. This sample has under 300,000 clones, with roughly 88% found just once. The source material was peripheral blood. This chain links TRBV9 with TRBJ1-1; D remains unclear. The sequence came from a middle-aged woman who had recovered from COVID-19. The CDR3 sequence: CASSGVPGARGAFF. CDR3 bases: TGTGCCAGCAGCGGTGTGCCGGGAGCTCGCGGAGCTTTCTTT.